This TCR beta chain was recorded in a study of T cells in Graves' hyperthyroidism and ophthalmopathy. Regarding the study as a whole: Blood also held most thyroid clonotypes expanded beyond 0.001. Before onset, ophthalmopathy was predicted by the model a median roughly 6.8 months earlier.

Many counts were recorded for this clonotype. What it binds is unknown. What was amplified from RNA transcripts were TCR beta CDR3 regions. A first-round RT-PCR of the TCR CDR3 used the HTBI primer set. Each CDR3 protein is one row after TCRdb ran MiXCR on the multiplex PCR reads. The repertoire holds 550,000 to 700,000 distinct CDR3 sequences, with more than 45% as singletons. V gave up 5 bases and J gave up 5 bases, with 15 bases separating them. This CDR3 is built from 14 residues. The germline CDR1 and CDR2 sequences are SNHLY and FYNNEI. Researchers barred patients who had uncontrolled infection, other autoimmune disease, pregnancy or lactation. Diagnostic decisions used clinical symptoms, serum thyroxine and TRAb, thyroid ultrasound and orbital computed tomography.

The source material was peripheral blood or thyroid tissue (not recorded which). This chain connects TRBV2 to TRBJ2-5; a weak D match, TRBD2 (6 bases). The TCR was taken from an adult woman with Graves' disease, either hyperthyroidism or ophthalmopathy (not recorded which). The CDR3 sequence is CASSPGRGEETQYF. CDR3 nucleotide sequence: TGTGCCAGCAGTCCCGGGAGAGGTGAGGAGACCCAGTACTTC.